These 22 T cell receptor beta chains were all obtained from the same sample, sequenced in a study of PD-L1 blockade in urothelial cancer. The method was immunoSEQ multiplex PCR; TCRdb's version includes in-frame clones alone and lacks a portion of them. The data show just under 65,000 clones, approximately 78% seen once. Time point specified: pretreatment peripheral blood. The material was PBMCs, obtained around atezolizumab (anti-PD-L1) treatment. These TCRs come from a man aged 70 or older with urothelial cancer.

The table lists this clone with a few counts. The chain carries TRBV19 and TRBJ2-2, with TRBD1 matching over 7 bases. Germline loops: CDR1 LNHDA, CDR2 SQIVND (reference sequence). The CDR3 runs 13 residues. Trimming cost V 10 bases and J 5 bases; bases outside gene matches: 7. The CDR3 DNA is TGTGCCACTTCGACAGGGTTGACCGGGGAGCTGTTTTTT. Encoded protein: CATSTGLTGELFF.

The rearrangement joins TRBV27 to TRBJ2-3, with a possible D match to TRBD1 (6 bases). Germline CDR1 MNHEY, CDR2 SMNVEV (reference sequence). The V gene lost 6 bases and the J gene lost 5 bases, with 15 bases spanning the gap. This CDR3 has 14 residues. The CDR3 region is CASRRRQGIDTQYF. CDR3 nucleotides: TGTGCCAGCAGAAGGAGGCAGGGGATAGATACGCAGTATTTT.

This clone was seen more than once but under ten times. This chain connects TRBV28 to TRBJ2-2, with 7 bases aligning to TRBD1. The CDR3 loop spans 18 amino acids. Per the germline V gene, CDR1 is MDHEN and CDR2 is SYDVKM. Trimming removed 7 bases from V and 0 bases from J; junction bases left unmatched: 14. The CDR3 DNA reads TGTGCCAGCACCGCGTGGTCGGGACAGTCCACGAACACCGGGGAGCTGTTTTTT. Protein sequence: CASTAWSGQSTNTGELFF.

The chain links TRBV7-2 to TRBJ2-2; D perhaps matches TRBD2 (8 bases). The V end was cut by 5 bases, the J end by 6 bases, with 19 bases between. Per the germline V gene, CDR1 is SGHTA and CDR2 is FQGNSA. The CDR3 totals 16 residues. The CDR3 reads CASSPGGGESSGELFF. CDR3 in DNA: TGTGCCAGCAGCCCGGGAGGGGGCGAATCTTCCGGGGAGCTGTTTTTT.

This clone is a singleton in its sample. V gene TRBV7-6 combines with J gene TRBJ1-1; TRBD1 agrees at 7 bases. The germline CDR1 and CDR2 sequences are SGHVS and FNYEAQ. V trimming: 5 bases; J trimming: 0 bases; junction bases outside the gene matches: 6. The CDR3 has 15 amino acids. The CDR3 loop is CASSPRGIMNTEAFF. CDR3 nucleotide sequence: TGTGCCAGCAGCCCCAGGGGGATTATGAACACTGAAGCTTTCTTT.

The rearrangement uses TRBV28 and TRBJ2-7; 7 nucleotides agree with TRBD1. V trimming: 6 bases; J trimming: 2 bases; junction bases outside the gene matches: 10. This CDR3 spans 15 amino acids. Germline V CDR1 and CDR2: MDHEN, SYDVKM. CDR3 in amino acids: CASREGDSGTYEQYF. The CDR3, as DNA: TGTGCCAGCAGGGAAGGGGACAGCGGTACCTACGAGCAGTACTTC.

This CDR3 reads CATSRDQGGAASDTQYF. For the CDR3, the DNA is TGTGCCACCAGCAGAGATCAGGGGGGAGCAGCGTCAGATACGCAGTATTTT. V is TRBV15 and J is TRBJ2-3; D is possibly TRBD1 (7 bases). CDR3 length equals 17 residues. Trimming removed 0 bases at V and 4 bases at J, with 17 bases between. From germline, CDR1 is LNHNV and CDR2 YYDKDF (reference sequence).

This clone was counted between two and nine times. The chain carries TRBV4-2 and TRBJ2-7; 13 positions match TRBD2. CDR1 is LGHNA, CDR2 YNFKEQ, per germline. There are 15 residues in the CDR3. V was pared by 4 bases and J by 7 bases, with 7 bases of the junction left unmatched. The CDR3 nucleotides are TGTGCCAGCAGCCCCACCGGGACTAGCGGGAAAGAGCAGTACTTC. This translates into CASSPTGTSGKEQYF.

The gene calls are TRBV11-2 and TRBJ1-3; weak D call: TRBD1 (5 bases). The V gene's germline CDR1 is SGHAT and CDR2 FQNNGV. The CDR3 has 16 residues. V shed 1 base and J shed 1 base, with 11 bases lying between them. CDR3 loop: CASSLGPGLSGNTIYF. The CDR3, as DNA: TGTGCCAGCAGCTTAGGGCCAGGGCTTTCTGGAAACACCATATATTTT.

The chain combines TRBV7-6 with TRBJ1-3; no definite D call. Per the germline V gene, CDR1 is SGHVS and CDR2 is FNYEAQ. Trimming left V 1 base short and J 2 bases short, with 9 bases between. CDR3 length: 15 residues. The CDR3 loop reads CASSLVSGTGNTIYF. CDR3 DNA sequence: TGTGCCAGCAGCTTAGTATCAGGAACTGGAAACACCATATATTTT.

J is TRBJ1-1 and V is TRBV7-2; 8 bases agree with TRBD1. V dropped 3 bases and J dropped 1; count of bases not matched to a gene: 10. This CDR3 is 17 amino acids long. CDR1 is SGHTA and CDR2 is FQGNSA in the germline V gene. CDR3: CASSLAQGAIRNTEAFF. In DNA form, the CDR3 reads TGTGCCAGCAGCTTGGCTCAGGGGGCTATTCGGAACACTGAAGCTTTCTTT. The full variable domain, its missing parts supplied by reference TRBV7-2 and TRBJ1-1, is GAGVSQSPSNKVTEKGKDVELRCDPISGHTALYWYRQSLGQGLEFLIYFQGNSAPDKSGLPSDRFSAERTGGSVSTLTIQRTQQEDSAVYLCASSLAQGAIRNTEAFFGQGTRLTVV.

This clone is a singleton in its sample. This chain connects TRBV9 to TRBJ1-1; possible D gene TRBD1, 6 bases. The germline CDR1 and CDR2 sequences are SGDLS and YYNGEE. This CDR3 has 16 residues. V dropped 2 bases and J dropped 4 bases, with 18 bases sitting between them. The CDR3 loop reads CASSVGGGGVSTEAFF. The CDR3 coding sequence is TGTGCCAGCAGCGTTGGGGGGGGCGGGGTGAGCACTGAAGCTTTCTTT.

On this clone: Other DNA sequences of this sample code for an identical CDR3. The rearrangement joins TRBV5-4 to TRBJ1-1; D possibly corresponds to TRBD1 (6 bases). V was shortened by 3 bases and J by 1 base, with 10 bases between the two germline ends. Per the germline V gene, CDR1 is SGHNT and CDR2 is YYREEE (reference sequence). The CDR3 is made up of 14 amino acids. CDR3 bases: TGTGCCAGCAGCTCGCAAGGGGGGAACACTGAAGCTTTCTTT. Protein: CASSSQGGNTEAFF.

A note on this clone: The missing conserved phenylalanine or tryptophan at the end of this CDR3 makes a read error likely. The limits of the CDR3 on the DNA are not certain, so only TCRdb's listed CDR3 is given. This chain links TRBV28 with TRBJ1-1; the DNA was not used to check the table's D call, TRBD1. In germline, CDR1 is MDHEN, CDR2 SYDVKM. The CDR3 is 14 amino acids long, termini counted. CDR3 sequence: CASSLGEDRGLGLV.

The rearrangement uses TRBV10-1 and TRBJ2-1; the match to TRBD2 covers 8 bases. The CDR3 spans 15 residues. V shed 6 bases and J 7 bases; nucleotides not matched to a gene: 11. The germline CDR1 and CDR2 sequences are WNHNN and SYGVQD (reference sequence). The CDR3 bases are TGCGCCAGCAGGCGAACCGGGACTAGGAAGAATGAGCAGTTCTTC. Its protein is CASRRTGTRKNEQFF.

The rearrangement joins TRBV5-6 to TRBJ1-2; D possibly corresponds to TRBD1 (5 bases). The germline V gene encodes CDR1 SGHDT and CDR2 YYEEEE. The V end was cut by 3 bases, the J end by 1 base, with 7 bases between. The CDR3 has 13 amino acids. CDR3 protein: CASSSTVNYGYTF. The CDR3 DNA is TGTGCCAGCAGCTCGACAGTTAACTATGGCTACACCTTC.

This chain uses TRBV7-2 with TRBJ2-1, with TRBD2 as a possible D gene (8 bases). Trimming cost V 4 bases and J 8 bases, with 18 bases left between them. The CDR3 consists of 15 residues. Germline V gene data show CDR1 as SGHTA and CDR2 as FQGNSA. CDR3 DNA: TGTGCCAGCAGCTCAGGGGGGAGCGGGAGCCATGAGCAGTTCTTC. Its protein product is CASSSGGSGSHEQFF.

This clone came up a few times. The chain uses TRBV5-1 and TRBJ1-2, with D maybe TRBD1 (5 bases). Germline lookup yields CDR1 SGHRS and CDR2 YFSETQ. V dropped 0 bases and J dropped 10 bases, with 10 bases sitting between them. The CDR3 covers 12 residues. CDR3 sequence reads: CASSLERGSYTF. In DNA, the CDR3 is TGCGCCAGCAGCTTGGAAAGGGGATCCTACACCTTC.

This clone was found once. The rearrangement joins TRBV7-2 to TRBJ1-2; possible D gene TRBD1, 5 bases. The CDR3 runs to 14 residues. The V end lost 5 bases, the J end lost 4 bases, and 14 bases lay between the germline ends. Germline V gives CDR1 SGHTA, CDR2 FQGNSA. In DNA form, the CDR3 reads TGTGCCAGCAGCCTAAGTGGGGCCATCTATGGCTACACCTTC. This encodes CASSLSGAIYGYTF.

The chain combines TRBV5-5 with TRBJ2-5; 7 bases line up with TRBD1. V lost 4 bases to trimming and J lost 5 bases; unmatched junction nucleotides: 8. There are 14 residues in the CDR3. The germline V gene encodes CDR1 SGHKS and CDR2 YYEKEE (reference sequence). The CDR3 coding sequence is TGTGCCAGCAGCATCAGACAGGGCGTCGAGACCCAGTACTTC. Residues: CASSIRQGVETQYF.

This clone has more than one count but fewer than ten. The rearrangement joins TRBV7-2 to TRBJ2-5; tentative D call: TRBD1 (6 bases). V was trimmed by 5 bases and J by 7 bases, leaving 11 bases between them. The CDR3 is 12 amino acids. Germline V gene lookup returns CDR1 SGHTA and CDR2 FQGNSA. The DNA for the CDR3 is TGTGCCAGCAGCCCAGGGGATGGGACCCAGTACTTC. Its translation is CASSPGDGTQYF.

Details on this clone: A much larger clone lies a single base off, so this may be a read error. CDR3 in DNA: TGTGCCAGCAGGGAGGGACAGGCATACGAGCAGTACTTC. This encodes CASREGQAYEQYF. The V gene is TRBV2, the J gene TRBJ2-7, with 8 bases matching TRBD1. The CDR3 is 13 amino acids. V lost 6 bases to trimming and J lost 4 bases; unmatched junction nucleotides: 5. Germline CDR1 is SNHLY and CDR2 is FYNNEI.